The rows below give T cell receptor beta chains drawn from one sample of a study of T cell changes during pregnancy in multiple sclerosis. Profiling relied on immunoSEQ multiplex PCR, and the TCRdb table lists in-frame clones only, not all of them. The profile shows about 38,000 clones, about 90% of them singletons. Sequencing was performed on CD8+ T cells from peripheral blood mononuclear cells, taken after pregnancy. The receptors here all came from a female donor with multiple sclerosis, enrolled in a pregnancy study. CDR3s include the opening cysteine and the closing phenylalanine or tryptophan. D genes are given only for firm matches. Clone size, where shown, is once, few, many, or a class for clones that have expanded.

D gene | V gene | clone size | CDR3 protein
NA | TRBV27 | NA | CASSPHAGGYGYTF
TRBD1 | TRBV5-1 | once | CASRFGTDEAFF
TRBD2 | TRBV28 | NA | CASSLLVIAGNPGELFF
NA | TRBV5-5 | NA | CASSLAGGYTF
NA | TRBV9 | NA | CASSAGVDGYTF
NA | TRBV28 | NA | CASSFGQTKNIQYF
TRBD2 | TRBV9 | few | CASSPSGSSYEQYF
NA | TRBV5-4 | NA | CASSLERSTYEQYF
TRBD1 | TRBV7-2 | NA | CASSLGEGGGNTIYF
NA | TRBV21-1 | NA | CANLKKLDNEQFF
TRBD2 | TRBV10-3 | NA | CAISDPGLAGLYEQFF
TRBD1 | TRBV18 | NA | CASSRDSIYEQYF
NA | TRBV1 | NA | CTNSQPTFQGTPETNYGYTF
NA | TRBV25-1 | NA | CASSIGVEQFF
NA | TRBV6-5 | NA | CASRGGLGNTEAFF
NA | TRBV9 | NA | CASSSRREGSTGEAFF
TRBD1 | TRBV19 | NA | CASSPGTAYNEKLFF
NA | TRBV27 | NA | CASRAGQGKREAFF
TRBD2 | TRBV9 | once | CASSSHDQRDSYNEQFF
TRBD1 | TRBV7-8 | NA | CASSLSGGSGYTF
TRBD1 | TRBV28 | once | CASQGARTEAFF
NA | TRBV5-1 | NA | CASSPGEGGLSGYTF
TRBD1 | TRBV5-1 | NA | CASTVDRGSYEQYF
TRBD2 | TRBV7-6 | NA | CASSVREGSHEQYF
TRBD2 | TRBV5-1 | NA | CASSELAGGPEDTQYF
NA | TRBV27 | NA | CASISTWSRTYEQYF
NA | TRBV2 | NA | CASSEAYSVGYTF
TRBD1 | TRBV4-1 | NA | CASSLRTGAYEQYF
NA | TRBV9 | NA | CASSGRNEQFF
TRBD1 | TRBV28 | NA | CASSLIRGPSSSQVSFTSTDTQYF
TRBD1 | TRBV6-1 | NA | CASSFRGLPYNEQFF
TRBD1 | TRBV2 | NA | CASSGISLQGGHKNIQYF
TRBD2 | TRBV11-2 | NA | CASSPSGAKETQYF
NA | TRBV6-4 | NA | CASSSMEKETQYF
NA | TRBV28 | NA | CASKLRGWAYEQYF
TRBD2 | TRBV5-1 | NA | CASSLAAGGSNYEQYF
TRBD2 | TRBV9 | few | CASSVDGRVGNEQFF
TRBD2 | TRBV28 | once | CASRGGEAGFSYEQYF
NA | TRBV27 | NA | CASSFQGQPQHF
NA | TRBV6-1 | NA | CASSWKETYGYTF
TRBD1 | TRBV28 | NA | CASRPDRVPHGYTF